This TCR beta chain stems from a study of T-cell reconstitution after alpha-beta-depleted transplantation in children. This clonotype has only a few counts. CDR1 is LGHDT, CDR2 YNNKEL, per germline (reference sequence). The CDR3 runs to 13 residues. The library targeted TCRbeta and was prepared with unique molecular identifiers. TCRdb recomputed calls from the PCR reads with MiXCR, one row per CDR3 protein. Of 500,000 or so distinct CDR3 sequences listed, 32% are singletons. The V gene is TRBV3-1, the J gene TRBJ2-3; 8 bases align to TRBD2. The material was PBMCs from the stem cell graft donor, obtained from the stem cell graft. The TCR originated in a human donor who donated a stem cell graft to a child with aplastic anemia. CDR3 residues: CAVRAGGTDTQYF. The CDR3 region has the DNA TGTGCAGTCCGAGCGGGAGGCACAGATACGCAGTATTTT.